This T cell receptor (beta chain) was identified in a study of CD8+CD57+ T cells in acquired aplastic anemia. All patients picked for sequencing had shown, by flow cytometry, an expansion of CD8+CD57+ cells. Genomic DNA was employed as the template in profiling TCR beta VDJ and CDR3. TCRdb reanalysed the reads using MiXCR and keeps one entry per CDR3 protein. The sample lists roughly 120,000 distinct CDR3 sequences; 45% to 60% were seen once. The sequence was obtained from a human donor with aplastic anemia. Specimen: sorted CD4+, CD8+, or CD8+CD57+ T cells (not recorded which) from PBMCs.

The CDR3 DNA reads as TGTGCCACCAGCGGACTAGCGGAGGGGGGCACCGGGGAGCTGTTTTTT. Its protein product is CATSGLAEGGTGELFF. The rearrangement joins TRBV15 to TRBJ2-2; the match to TRBD2 covers 10 bases. Trimming removed 5 bases from V and 4 bases from J; junction bases left unmatched: 7. The CDR3 has 16 residues. Germline CDR1 LNHNV, CDR2 YYDKDF (reference sequence).